Following are 32 T cell receptor beta chains from one sample sequenced in a study of T-cell reconstitution after alpha-beta-depleted transplantation in children (dated by TCRdb to the mid-2010s). Reading the label with the study, this specimen's treatment or condition is: allogeneic hematopoietic cell transplantation with graft depleted of TCRalphabeta T cells and CD19 B cells. Libraries were prepared through PCR. Instrument on record: Illumina HiSeq 2500. Molecular barcoding was employed in the preparation of TCR libraries, with unique molecular identifiers being used to normalize TCRbeta repertoire quantification. TCRdb trimmed public reads at Q25 via fastp, called clones via MiXCR and kept in-frame beta chains. Entries that share a CDR3 protein sequence are merged under the most common genes and DNA. This sample holds 200,000 to 250,000 distinct CDR3 sequences; 8.2% were observed only once. The ten biggest clones cover 6% to 7% of the sample.

The specimen comprised PBMCs, mostly from graft donor cells, sampled 180 days after TCRalphabeta/CD19-depleted stem cell transplant. The source of these receptors is a male patient aged 10 to 17 who had a stem cell transplant for acute lymphoblastic leukemia, so the T cells may come from the graft donor.

In its sample, this clonotype was seen many times. The chain uses TRBV10-3 and TRBJ1-4, with D unresolved. V lost 11 bases and J 0 bases, leaving 10 bases between the germline ends. CDR1 is ENHRY and CDR2 is SYGVKD in the germline V gene. The CDR3 is made up of 13 amino acids. CDR3 amino acids: CAAAGATNEKLFF. The DNA of the CDR3 is TGTGCCGCTGCAGGAGCAACTAATGAAAAACTGTTTTTT.

The rearrangement uses TRBV5-1 and TRBJ2-7, with 10 bases identical to TRBD2. Losses at the gene ends were 2 bases for V and 6 bases for J; bases not matched to a gene: 5. Germline lookup yields CDR1 SGHRS and CDR2 YFSETQ. There are 14 residues in the CDR3. CDR3 nucleotide sequence: TGCGCCAGCAGCTTATTGGCTAGCGGGAGCGAGCAGTACTTC. It is translated as CASSLLASGSEQYF. Filled out from reference TRBV5-1 and TRBJ2-7, the complete variable domain reads KAGVTQTPRYLIKTRGQQVTLSCSPISGHRSVSWYQQTPGQGLQFLFEYFSETQRNKGNFPGRFSGRQFSNSRSEMNVSTLELGDSALYLCASSLLASGSEQYFGPGTRLTVT.

To note about this clonotype: This may stem from a read error, because a much larger clone lies one nucleotide away. The rearrangement joins TRBV15 to TRBJ1-1, with D perhaps matching TRBD1 (5 bases). Germline V CDR1 and CDR2: LNHNV, YYDKDF (reference sequence). This CDR3 is 13 amino acids long. The CDR3 DNA reads TGTGTCACCGGGCGGGCGGGGGGAGCTGAAGCTTTCTTT. Its translation is CVTGRAGGAEAFF.

This clonotype appeared many times. The chain links TRBV28 to TRBJ1-5; D remains unclear. V dropped 3 bases and J dropped 6 bases, with 6 bases sitting between them. CDR1 and CDR2 (germline): MDHEN, SYDVKM. The CDR3 loop spans 12 amino acids. CDR3 loop: CASSFWTQPQHF. CDR3 nucleotides: TGTGCCAGCAGTTTTTGGACTCAGCCCCAGCATTTT. The full variable domain, in which reference TRBV28 and TRBJ1-5 provide the parts outside the CDR3, is DVKVTQSSRYLVKRTGEKVFLECVQDMDHENMFWYRQDPGLGLRLIYFSYDVKMKEKGDIPEGYSVSREKKERFSLILESASTNQTSMYLCASSFWTQPQHFGDGTRLSIL.

J is TRBJ2-1 and V is TRBV12-3 or TRBV12-4; 7 nucleotides match TRBD1. V gave up 6 bases and J gave up 4 bases; unmatched junction bases: 12. The CDR3 length is 16 residues. Here the CDR3 reads CASSERRQGLYNEQFF. CDR3 nucleotide sequence: TGTGCCAGCAGCGAAAGAAGACAGGGCCTATACAATGAGCAGTTCTTC.

This clonotype was recorded many times. The J gene is TRBJ1-4, the V gene TRBV20-1, with a tentative D call TRBD1 (6 bases). CDR3 length: 13 residues. The V gene lost 3 bases and the J gene lost 8 bases, with 13 bases spanning the gap. From germline, CDR1 is DFQATT and CDR2 SNEGSKA (reference sequence). The CDR3 is CSARAGVGEKLFF. Here the CDR3 DNA reads TGCAGTGCTAGGGCAGGGGTGGGGGAAAAACTGTTTTTT.

This clonotype was recorded a few times. V usage is TRBV20-1 and J usage is TRBJ2-6; 9 nucleotides agree with TRBD2. From germline, CDR1 is DFQATT and CDR2 SNEGSKA (reference sequence). The CDR3 is 16 amino acids. The V gene end was trimmed by 3 bases and the J gene end by 0 bases; junction bases not matched to a gene: 3. CDR3 sequence reads: CSARAGGSSGANVLTF. The CDR3 nucleotides are TGCAGTGCTAGGGCGGGGGGGTCCTCTGGGGCCAACGTCCTGACTTTC.

The CDR3 here is CASSSSGTSVGTGELFF. Here the CDR3 DNA reads TGTGCCAGCAGCAGTTCCGGGACTAGCGTAGGCACCGGGGAGCTGTTTTTT. The rearrangement uses TRBV5-4 and TRBJ2-2; 10 nucleotides match TRBD2. V was clipped by 4 bases and J by 4 bases; unmatched bases: 10. This CDR3 has 17 amino acids. CDR1 and CDR2 from the germline V gene are SGHNT and YYREEE (reference sequence).

This clonotype has ten or more counts. The chain joins TRBV20-1 to TRBJ1-2; D might be TRBD1 (6 bases). This CDR3 is 15 amino acids long. The V and J ends lost 0 bases and 6 bases respectively, with 17 bases between them. Germline V gene lookup returns CDR1 DFQATT and CDR2 SNEGSKA (reference sequence). The CDR3 nucleotides read TGCAGTGCTAGAGATTCCCTACAGGGCTTGGATGGCTACACCTTC. This sequence encodes CSARDSLQGLDGYTF.

In its sample, this clonotype was seen many times. The chain links TRBV20-1 to TRBJ1-2, with D unresolved. This CDR3 comprises 12 residues. V lost 3 bases to trimming and J lost 8 bases, with 13 bases between them. CDR1 and CDR2 (germline): DFQATT, SNEGSKA (reference sequence). The CDR3 coding sequence is TGCAGTGCTAGTGGCGGTCCGGGGGGCTACACCTTC. Encoded protein: CSASGGPGGYTF.

This clonotype was seen ten or more times. This chain uses TRBV5-1 with TRBJ2-2, with 11 bases that match TRBD2. Per the germline V gene, CDR1 is SGHRS and CDR2 is YFSETQ. The CDR3 is 16 residues long. Trimming at V came to 4 bases and at J to 3 bases, leaving 5 bases not matched to a gene. The CDR3 sequence: CASSQGLAEDTGELFF. DNA for the CDR3: TGCGCCAGCAGCCAGGGACTAGCGGAGGACACCGGGGAGCTGTTTTTT.

This clonotype was picked up many times. This sequence joins TRBV6-5 and TRBJ1-1; D unresolved. The V gene's germline CDR1 is MNHEY and CDR2 SVGAGI. The CDR3 consists of 16 residues. Deletions cut 6 bases from V and 0 bases from J, with 17 bases between. The CDR3 sequence is CASSPTAARMNTEAFF. In DNA, the CDR3 is TGTGCCAGCAGCCCCACAGCCGCCAGGATGAACACTGAAGCTTTCTTT.

This clonotype was counted at least ten times. This sequence joins TRBV4-1 and TRBJ1-4; 7 bases are a match to TRBD1. CDR3 size: 14 residues. Germline V gene lookup returns CDR1 MGHRA and CDR2 YSYEKL. The ends lost 2 bases at V and 9 bases at J; junction bases unmatched: 6. CDR3 protein: CASSQPLDRQKLFF. The CDR3 bases are TGCGCCAGCAGCCAACCCTTGGACAGGCAAAAACTGTTTTTT.

This clonotype was found many times. The chain has TRBV29-1 and TRBJ1-2; D may be TRBD1 (5 bases). This CDR3 contains 13 residues. Trimming took off 4 bases at V and 6 bases at J, with 15 bases between the two ends. CDR1 SQVTM and CDR2 ANQGSEA come from the germline V gene. CDR3 loop: CSVVRGNLDGYTF. CDR3 nucleotides: TGCAGCGTTGTGAGGGGAAATCTGGATGGCTACACCTTC.

This clonotype was counted at least ten times. V is TRBV21-1 and J is TRBJ2-7; the table calls TRBD1, which could not be checked here. TRBV21-1 is termed a pseudogene. This CDR3 has 16 residues. The CDR3 nucleotides are TGTGCCAGCAGCCGCCGACAGGGGGACGGACGTGACGAGCAGTACTTC. Translated: CASSRRQGDGRDEQYF.

This clonotype was found a few times. This sequence joins TRBV19 and TRBJ2-7; 8 bases map to TRBD1. J was trimmed by 0 bases and V by 6 bases; bases with no gene match: 4. Germline CDR1 reads LNHDA; CDR2 reads SQIVND (reference sequence). The CDR3 length is 14 residues. CDR3 DNA sequence: TGTGCCAGTAGACCAGGGGGCCGCTCCTACGAGCAGTACTTC. This encodes CASRPGGRSYEQYF.

This clonotype was picked up many times. V gene TRBV29-1 combines with J gene TRBJ2-7; TRBD2 might be the D (6 bases). Germline lookup yields CDR1 SQVTM and CDR2 ANQGSEA. Trimming removed 6 bases from V and 0 bases from J, with 18 bases in between. The CDR3 totals 15 residues. This CDR3 is CSVIGGDGYSYEQYF. CDR3 DNA sequence: TGCAGCGTCATAGGCGGGGACGGGTACTCCTACGAGCAGTACTTC.

The rearrangement uses TRBV10-2 and TRBJ1-5; D uncertain. CDR3 length equals 14 residues. The ends were cut back, 2 bases at V and 10 bases at J, with 15 bases in the middle. Per the germline V gene, CDR1 is WSHSY and CDR2 is SAAADI. The CDR3 region is CASSELGAISPQHF. CDR3 nucleotide sequence: TGCGCCAGCAGTGAGCTAGGTGCTATCAGCCCCCAGCATTTT.

This clonotype was detected ten times or more. The chain has TRBV4-3 and TRBJ1-5; D is uncertain. Trimming removed 2 bases from V and 5 bases from J, with 10 bases in between. Germline assignment: CDR1 LGHNA and CDR2 YSLEER. The CDR3 loop spans 14 amino acids. CDR3 sequence (DNA): TGCGCCAGCAGCCAACCGGGCCTCTATCAGCCCCAGCATTTT. It codes for CASSQPGLYQPQHF.

The rearrangement links TRBV6-5 to TRBJ1-2; TRBD1 matches at 8 bases. CDR1 and CDR2 from the germline V gene are MNHEY and SVGAGI. This CDR3 has 16 residues. With 4 bases clipped from V and 2 bases from J, the junction kept 9 bases outside the gene matches. CDR3 nucleotides: TGTGCCAGCAGTTTCTTAGGACAGGGTCGGAACTATGGCTACACCTTC. Translating it yields CASSFLGQGRNYGYTF.

This clonotype showed up many times. The chain links TRBV28 to TRBJ2-1; D possibly corresponds to TRBD2 (6 bases). CDR1 MDHEN and CDR2 SYDVKM come from the germline V gene. With 2 bases removed from V and 4 bases from J, the gap between germline ends came to 15 bases. CDR3 length equals 16 residues. The CDR3 is CASSLGTTSRYNEQFF. CDR3 in DNA: TGTGCCAGCAGTTTAGGGACGACTAGTAGGTACAATGAGCAGTTCTTC.

At least ten counts were recorded for this clonotype. The chain recombines TRBV4-1 with TRBJ2-7, with D possibly being TRBD1 (6 bases). CDR3 size: 15 residues. Germline loops: CDR1 MGHRA, CDR2 YSYEKL. V was clipped by 0 bases and J by 0 bases, with 9 bases between them. For the CDR3, the DNA is TGCGCCAGCAGCCAAGACCAGGGGAGCTCCTACGAGCAGTACTTC. The encoded protein is CASSQDQGSSYEQYF.

This clonotype was recorded many times. The chain combines TRBV9 with TRBJ1-2; 9 bases are a match to TRBD1. Germline V lookup: CDR1 SGDLS, CDR2 YYNGEE. Trimming cost V 2 bases and J 11 bases; bases outside gene matches: 4. The CDR3 loop spans 12 amino acids. CDR3 sequence (DNA): TGTGCCAGCAGCGTCTCGGACAGGGGTTACACCTTC. Its translation is CASSVSDRGYTF.

The sample holds many counts of this clonotype. The gene calls are TRBV29-1 and TRBJ1-1, with 9 bases fitting TRBD1. This CDR3 comprises 12 residues. Germline V gene data show CDR1 as SQVTM and CDR2 as ANQGSEA. V lost 6 bases and J lost 7; bases outside the gene matches: 6. The CDR3 nucleotides are TGCAGCGTCGCCGGGACAGGGCTTGAAGCTTTCTTT. Translation: CSVAGTGLEAFF.

This clonotype was recorded at least ten times. The chain employs TRBV29-1 and TRBJ1-1, with a tentative D call TRBD1 (5 bases). V lost 1 base, J lost 1 base, and 7 bases lay in between. Germline V CDR1 and CDR2: SQVTM, ANQGSEA. This CDR3 is built from 13 residues. The CDR3 region is CSVEGGWNTEAFF. CDR3 coding DNA: TGCAGCGTTGAAGGGGGCTGGAACACTGAAGCTTTCTTT.

The sample holds many counts of this clonotype. The V call is TRBV5-6, the J call TRBJ1-5, with D unresolved. This CDR3 has 15 amino acids. CDR1 is SGHDT, CDR2 YYEEEE, per germline. V lost 2 bases, J lost 4 bases, and 13 bases lay in between. The CDR3 nucleotides are TGTGCCAGCAGCTTACGAGGTTATGGGAATCAGCCCCAGCATTTT. This gives the protein CASSLRGYGNQPQHF.

This clonotype has a count of ten or more. V and J are TRBV29-1 and TRBJ1-3; D gene ambiguous. Germline assignment: CDR1 SQVTM and CDR2 ANQGSEA. CDR3 length equals 13 residues. Between the trimmed V and J ends, which lost 6 bases and 0 bases, there was a span of 9 bases. CDR3 residues: CSVQVSSGNTIYF. CDR3 coding DNA: TGCAGCGTCCAGGTCTCCTCTGGAAACACCATATATTTT.

The sample holds many counts of this clonotype. This sequence joins TRBV7-6 and TRBJ2-3, with 15 bases aligning to TRBD2. Germline loops: CDR1 SGHVS, CDR2 FNYEAQ. The length of the CDR3 is 19 residues. V was pared by 4 bases and J by 3 bases, with 11 bases of the junction left unmatched. The CDR3 DNA reads TGTGCCAGCAGCTCAGGACTAGCGGGAGGGTGGGAGAGAACAGATACGCAGTATTTT. Its translation: CASSSGLAGGWERTDTQYF.

Many counts were recorded for this clonotype. The chain recombines TRBV7-6 with TRBJ2-1; D is possibly TRBD2 (6 bases). The CDR3 covers 16 residues. Germline assignment: CDR1 SGHVS and CDR2 FNYEAQ. V lost 4 bases, J lost 0 bases, and 13 bases lay in between. The DNA of the CDR3 is TGTGCCAGCAGCTCCCGGGACTTCAGCTCCTACAATGAGCAGTTCTTC. Translating gives CASSSRDFSSYNEQFF.

Many counts were recorded for this clonotype. This chain joins TRBV12-3 or TRBV12-4 and TRBJ2-7, with 9 nucleotides matching TRBD1. V lost 10 bases and J lost 2; bases outside the gene matches: 6. The CDR3 contains 13 residues. This CDR3 is CATSWDRAYEQYF. CDR3 DNA sequence: TGTGCCACATCCTGGGACAGGGCCTACGAGCAGTACTTC.

This clonotype occurred many times. This rearrangement joins TRBV12-3 or TRBV12-4 to TRBJ1-5, with D unclear. The CDR3 loop spans 13 amino acids. The V end was cut by 3 bases, the J end by 5 bases, with 8 bases between. Here the CDR3 DNA reads TGTGCCAGCAGTTTGGAGTGGGATCAGCCCCAGCATTTT. This gives the protein CASSLEWDQPQHF.

This chain uses TRBV5-1 with TRBJ2-7; either TRBD1 or TRBD2 may fit D (5 bases each). CDR1 and CDR2 (germline): SGHRS, YFSETQ. Trimming stripped 1 base from V and 2 bases from J, with 13 bases between. The CDR3 spans 15 residues. The CDR3 region is CASSLLGTDPYEQYF. In DNA form, the CDR3 reads TGCGCCAGCAGCTTGCTCGGGACGGATCCCTACGAGCAGTACTTC.